The rows below give T cell receptor beta chains drawn from one sample of a study of T cells in localized non-small cell lung cancer. Clones were sequenced by immunoSEQ multiplex PCR, and TCRdb holds only the in-frame ones, with some missing. Of 2,000 to 2,500 clones in the sample, approximately 20% were seen once. The sample consisted of normal lung tissue next to the tumor, taken before any cancer treatment. These receptor sequences come from a male donor aged 60 or over with stage I squamous cell lung carcinoma. Each CDR3 is given with its conserved first and last residue. Each record gives: CDR3 length, D gene, V gene, CDR3 protein. D genes are given only for firm matches.

14 | - | TRBV9 | CASSRTTMNTEAFF
13 | - | TRBV7-1 | CASSQTQRETQYF
13 | - | TRBV29-1 | CSANAPGLETQYF
17 | TRBD1 | TRBV6-8 | CAIAEWDREEPGTEAFF
16 | TRBD1 | TRBV6-8 | CASRGQGNGSNQPQHF
15 | TRBD1 | TRBV9 | CASSVGQGFVDTQYF
14 | - | TRBV6-8 | CASSTDRFPYGYTF
15 | TRBD1 | TRBV11-3 | CASSLVGQENYGYTF
15 | TRBD2 | TRBV6-8 | CASSATSGSTGELFF
14 | - | TRBV19 | CASSITGIIHEQFF
12 | - | TRBV18 | CASSPPGGPQFF
13 | - | TRBV19 | CASSSWTDYEQYF
12 | - | TRBV30 | CAWSPNTYEQYF
17 | - | TRBV15 | CATSPTGISSSYNEQFF
14 | TRBD1 | TRBV5-1 | CASSYGQEGTEAFF
14 | - | TRBV11-3 | CASSLILNTGELFF
17 | - | TRBV5-1 | CASSLNAVGAGNQPQHF
13 | - | TRBV6-8 | CASSVSIAQKQFF
13 | - | TRBV30 | CAWAGPVSRKNTF
15 | - | TRBV14 | CASSRGAPGTDTQYF
16 | - | TRBV9 | CASSVGQGFVANEQFF
16 | TRBD2 | TRBV11-3 | CASSSSSGESYNEQFF
19 | TRBD2 | TRBV14 | CASSQAVGSGLAGGYEQYF
15 | TRBD2 | TRBV18 | CASSPIRTGGVEQFF
16 | - | TRBV11-3 | CASTWTLFGTNNEQFF
15 | - | TRBV30 | CAWSVGQGVTDTQYF
14 | - | TRBV11-3 | CASSSGTLNTEAFF
14 | TRBD2 | TRBV11-3 | CASSLLAGDYEQYF
14 | - | TRBV11-3 | CASSLDGSSTEAFF
15 | TRBD2 | TRBV5-1 | CASSLAPGLADEQFF
14 | TRBD1 | TRBV5-1 | CASSRGRSGETQYF
14 | - | TRBV7-5 | CASSPGQFSYEQYF
14 | - | TRBV19 | CASKGRGWAETQYF
17 | - | TRBV5-1 | CASSSTGGILGSYEQYF
14 | - | TRBV5-1 | CASSLLDGNYGYTF
13 | - | TRBV19 | CASSAGRTGELFF
13 | - | TRBV30 | CAWSLLRGEKLFF
15 | TRBD1 | TRBV6-8 | CAARPGQGIESPLHF
13 | - | TRBV9 | CASSAQGAYEQYF
16 | TRBD2 | TRBV11-3 | CASSYRGLAVGAEQFF
14 | TRBD2 | TRBV28 | CASFRLAGYNEQFF
13 | - | TRBV19 | CASSDRYQETQYF
17 | - | TRBV11-3 | CASSLVPSRTMNTEAFF
16 | - | TRBV6-8 | CASSRRGSGPSDTQYF
16 | TRBD2 | TRBV19 | CASSRRTSGNTGELFF
14 | - | TRBV30 | CAWRGTVNTGELFF
17 | TRBD2 | TRBV5-1 | CASSLVTSGQGGETQYF
13 | - | TRBV19 | CASSIYAQGGYTF
17 | - | TRBV11-3 | CASSLLADGSIGNTIYF
16 | TRBD2 | TRBV11-3 | CASSLELAGGRDTQYF
14 | - | TRBV6-8 | CASSLRQAGTEAFF
13 | - | TRBV29-1 | CSVEGLEGDTQYF
14 | TRBD1 | TRBV19 | CAREDRGNNQPQHF